The 19 T cell receptor beta chains below all came from one sample that was sequenced in a study of blood T cell repertoires in COVID-19. The protocol was immunoSEQ multiplex PCR, while the TCRdb copy is restricted to in-frame clones and leaves out a portion. The data hold some 220,000 clones, with 80% observed a single time. The sequenced sample was peripheral blood. The receptors come from a woman in her sixties or seventies with acute or convalescent COVID-19.

This clone appeared a few times. The chain carries TRBV30 and TRBJ1-5, with no clear D. This CDR3 has 14 amino acids. Per germline, CDR1 GTSNPN and CDR2 SVGIG (reference sequence). The V end lost 3 bases, the J end lost 4 bases, and 13 bases lay between the germline ends. CDR3 region: CAWSTQTGNQPQHF. CDR3 coding DNA: TGTGCCTGGAGCACTCAGACCGGGAATCAGCCCCAGCATTTT. The variable domain in full, with the rest retrieved from reference TRBV30 and TRBJ1-5, is SQTIHQWPATLVQPVGSPLSLECTVEGTSNPNLYWYRQAAGRGLQLLFYSVGIGQISSEVPQNLSASRPQDRQFILSSKKLLLSDSGFYLCAWSTQTGNQPQHFGDGTRLSIL.

The chain is built from TRBV5-4 and TRBJ2-1; TRBD1 matches 8 bases. After removal of 0 bases from V and 3 bases from J, the junction contained 11 bases not matched to a gene. CDR1 and CDR2 (germline): SGHNT, YYREEE (reference sequence). The CDR3 has 18 residues. The CDR3 protein is CASSLGPTGTGFYNEQFF. CDR3 coding DNA: TGTGCCAGCAGCTTGGGTCCGACAGGGACAGGCTTCTACAATGAGCAGTTCTTC. Variable domain in full (rest from reference TRBV5-4 and TRBJ2-1): ETGVTQSPTHLIKTRGQQVTLRCSSQSGHNTVSWYQQALGQGPQFIFQYYREEENGRGNFPPRFSGLQFPNYSSELNVNALELDDSALYLCASSLGPTGTGFYNEQFFGPGTRLTVL.

The J gene is TRBJ2-4, the V gene TRBV18; no definite D call. V shed 6 bases and J shed 4 bases, with 16 bases lying between them. Germline V CDR1 and CDR2: KGHSH, LQKENI. The CDR3 consists of 15 residues. The CDR3 DNA sequence: TGTGCCAGCTCCCTTACTGGAACAGATAAAAACATTCAGTACTTC. Its protein is CASSLTGTDKNIQYF. Full variable domain (missing parts from reference TRBV18 and TRBJ2-4): NAGVMQNPRHLVRRRGQEARLRCSPMKGHSHVYWYRQLPEEGLKFMVYLQKENIIDESGMPKERFSAEFPKEGPSILRIQQVVRGDSAAYFCASSLTGTDKNIQYFGAGTRLSVL.

J is TRBJ2-7 and V is TRBV5-1; TRBD1 matches at 8 bases. The length of the CDR3 is 14 residues. V dropped 3 bases and J dropped 2; count of bases not matched to a gene: 4. The germline CDR1 and CDR2 sequences are SGHRS and YFSETQ. The CDR3 sequence: CASSSQGAPYEQYF. The CDR3, as DNA: TGCGCCAGCAGCTCGCAGGGGGCCCCCTACGAGCAGTACTTC.

The rearrangement uses TRBV7-2 and TRBJ2-1; maybe TRBD2 (6 bases). V was clipped by 3 bases and J by 7 bases, with 13 bases between them. Germline assignment: CDR1 SGHTA and CDR2 FQGNSA. The CDR3 is 14 amino acids. The CDR3, as DNA: TGTGCCAGCAGCTTTAGAGGCGGGGTTAATGAGCAGTTCTTC. It is translated as CASSFRGGVNEQFF.

Concerning this clone itself: Distinct nucleotide sequences in the sample also encode this CDR3. The V and J genes are TRBV2 and TRBJ1-5; 7 bases agree with TRBD1. V trimming: 5 bases; J trimming: 5 bases; junction bases outside the gene matches: 6. CDR1 and CDR2 from the germline V gene are SNHLY and FYNNEI. The CDR3 has 14 residues. The CDR3 nucleotides read TGTGCCAGCAGTTTGGGACAGCCTCATCAGCCCCAGCATTTT. As protein: CASSLGQPHQPQHF.

The rearrangement joins TRBV2 to TRBJ2-5, with TRBD2 identical over 11 bases. CDR3 length: 15 residues. The trim removed 6 bases at V and 1 base at J, leaving 4 bases unmatched. Germline loops: CDR1 SNHLY, CDR2 FYNNEI. The CDR3 DNA reads TGTGCCAGCAGACTAGCGGGGGTACTCCAAGAGACCCAGTACTTC. Encoded protein: CASRLAGVLQETQYF. The variable domain in full, with the rest retrieved from reference TRBV2 and TRBJ2-5, is EPEVTQTPSHQVTQMGQEVILRCVPISNHLYFYWYRQILGQKVEFLVSFYNNEISEKSEIFDDQFSVERPDGSNFTLKIRSTKLEDSAMYFCASRLAGVLQETQYFGPGTRLLVL.

This clone was seen a single time. J is TRBJ1-4 and V is TRBV7-8, with TRBD1 as a possible D gene (6 bases). The V and J ends lost 4 bases and 4 bases respectively, with 13 bases between them. Germline CDR1 is SGHVS and CDR2 is FQNEAQ. This CDR3 is built from 15 residues. The DNA for the CDR3 is TGTGCCAGCAGCTCACAGGGTAGCTATAATGAAAAACTGTTTTTT. Translated: CASSSQGSYNEKLFF.

As regards this clone: This CDR3 is also generated by other DNA sequences in the sample. The J gene is TRBJ2-1, the V gene TRBV18, with TRBD2 matching 7 bases. CDR3 length: 15 residues. Per the germline V gene, CDR1 is KGHSH and CDR2 is LQKENI. The trim removed 2 bases at V and 1 base at J, leaving 2 bases unmatched. This CDR3 reads CASSPGGGSYNEQFF. In DNA form, the CDR3 reads TGTGCCAGCTCACCAGGGGGGGGATCCTACAATGAGCAGTTCTTC.

The genes are TRBV12-3 or TRBV12-4 and TRBJ1-5, with D hard to call. V lost 5 bases and J lost 6, with 11 bases in between. The CDR3 length is 13 residues. CDR3 amino acids: CASSSREPQPQHF. In nucleotides, the CDR3 is TGTGCCAGCAGTAGCCGGGAACCTCAGCCCCAGCATTTT.

The chain joins TRBV9 to TRBJ2-2; TRBD1 aligns across 9 bases. The CDR3 runs 16 residues. Germline loops: CDR1 SGDLS, CDR2 YYNGEE. The V segment lost 2 bases and the J segment 4 bases; nucleotides outside the gene matches: 6. CDR3 sequence reads: CASSVGVQGATGELFF. CDR3 nucleotide sequence: TGTGCCAGCAGCGTGGGGGTACAGGGGGCCACCGGGGAGCTGTTTTTT.

The gene calls are TRBV19 and TRBJ1-1; D possibly corresponds to TRBD1 (6 bases). With 5 bases removed from V and 1 base from J, the gap between germline ends came to 11 bases. Germline V gene lookup returns CDR1 LNHDA and CDR2 SQIVND (reference sequence). The CDR3 runs 14 residues. The DNA of the CDR3 is TGTGCCAGTAGTGTTTTACAGGGGAACACTGAAGCTTTCTTT. Its translation is CASSVLQGNTEAFF.

This clone has more than one count but fewer than ten. This chain links TRBV7-2 with TRBJ2-5; 9 positions match TRBD1. Germline assignment: CDR1 SGHTA and CDR2 FQGNSA. V was pared by 5 bases and J by 5 bases, with 21 bases of the junction left unmatched. This CDR3 spans 19 amino acids. The CDR3 DNA reads TGTGCCAGCAGCACTTCATCCTCGGGACAGGGACTCCGGAGGGAGACCCAGTACTTC. It codes for CASSTSSSGQGLRRETQYF.

The rearrangement joins TRBV7-8 to TRBJ2-2; 8 nucleotides line up with TRBD1. Germline CDR1 SGHVS, CDR2 FQNEAQ. J lost 2 bases, V lost 0 bases, and 8 bases had no gene match. The CDR3 contains 18 residues. CDR3 sequence reads: CASSLARETGVNTGELFF. CDR3 sequence (DNA): TGTGCCAGCAGCTTAGCGAGGGAGACAGGGGTCAACACCGGGGAGCTGTTTTTT. The whole variable domain, filled in from reference TRBV7-8 and TRBJ2-2, reads GAGVSQSPRYKVAKRGQDVALRCDPISGHVSLFWYQQALGQGPEFLTYFQNEAQLDKSGLPSDRFFAERPEGSVSTLKIQRTQQEDSAVYLCASSLARETGVNTGELFFGEGSRLTVL.

The V gene is TRBV4-1, the J gene TRBJ2-7, with D unclear. Germline loops: CDR1 MGHRA, CDR2 YSYEKL. This CDR3 region has 15 residues. V was cut by 0 bases and J by 4 bases, with 13 bases left in between. CDR3 loop: CASSQDSRPSYEQYF. CDR3 sequence (DNA): TGCGCCAGCAGCCAAGACTCCAGGCCATCTTACGAGCAGTACTTC.

The V call is TRBV4-3, the J call TRBJ2-6; maybe TRBD1 (5 bases). The CDR3 spans 17 residues. V was cut by 0 bases and J by 1 base, with 10 bases left in between. Germline V gives CDR1 LGHNA, CDR2 YSLEER. For the CDR3, the DNA is TGCGCCAGCAGCCAAGAATACAGGCAATCTGGGGCCAACGTCCTGACTTTC. The encoded protein is CASSQEYRQSGANVLTF.

This clone was observed a handful of times. The chain has TRBV6-1 and TRBJ1-3; D is uncertain. The V end lost 2 bases, the J end lost 0 bases, and 11 bases lay between the germline ends. The V gene's germline CDR1 is MNHNS and CDR2 SASEGT. This CDR3 is built from 16 residues. The CDR3 nucleotides are TGTGCCAGCAGTGAATATAGCCGAAGCTCTGGAAACACCATATATTTT. This codes for CASSEYSRSSGNTIYF.

This clone was observed a few times. This rearrangement joins TRBV5-5 to TRBJ2-5; D is possibly TRBD2 (6 bases). V lost 2 bases to trimming and J lost 1 base, with 15 bases between them. The length of the CDR3 is 16 residues. Germline CDR1 SGHKS, CDR2 YYEKEE (reference sequence). In DNA, the CDR3 is TGTGCCAGCAGCTTTATAGCGGATACCCTCCAAGAGACCCAGTACTTC. Protein sequence: CASSFIADTLQETQYF.

The chain couples TRBV7-3 to TRBJ2-2; TRBD1 is a possible D gene (6 bases). V lost 3 bases and J 10 bases, leaving 9 bases between the germline ends. Germline V gene sequence: CDR1 SGHTA, CDR2 FQGTGA. CDR3 length equals 12 residues. CDR3 sequence (DNA): TGTGCCAGCAGCTTTGGGGACAAGGAGCTGTTTTTT. Protein sequence: CASSFGDKELFF.